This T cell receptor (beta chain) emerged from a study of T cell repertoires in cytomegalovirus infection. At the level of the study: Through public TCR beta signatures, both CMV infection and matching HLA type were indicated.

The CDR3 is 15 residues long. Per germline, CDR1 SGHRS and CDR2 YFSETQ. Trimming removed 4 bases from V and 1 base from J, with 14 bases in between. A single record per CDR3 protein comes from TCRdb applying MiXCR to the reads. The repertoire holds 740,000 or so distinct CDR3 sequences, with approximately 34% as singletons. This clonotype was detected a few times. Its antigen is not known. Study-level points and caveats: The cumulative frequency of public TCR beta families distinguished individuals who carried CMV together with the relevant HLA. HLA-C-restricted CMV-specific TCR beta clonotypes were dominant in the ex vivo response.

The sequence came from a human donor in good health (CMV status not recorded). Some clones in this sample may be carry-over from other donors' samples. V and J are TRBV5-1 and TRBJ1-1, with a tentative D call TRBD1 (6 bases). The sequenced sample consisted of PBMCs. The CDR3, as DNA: TGCGCCAGCAGCCGGACAGTTCGGGAGAACACTGAAGCTTTCTTT. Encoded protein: CASSRTVRENTEAFF.